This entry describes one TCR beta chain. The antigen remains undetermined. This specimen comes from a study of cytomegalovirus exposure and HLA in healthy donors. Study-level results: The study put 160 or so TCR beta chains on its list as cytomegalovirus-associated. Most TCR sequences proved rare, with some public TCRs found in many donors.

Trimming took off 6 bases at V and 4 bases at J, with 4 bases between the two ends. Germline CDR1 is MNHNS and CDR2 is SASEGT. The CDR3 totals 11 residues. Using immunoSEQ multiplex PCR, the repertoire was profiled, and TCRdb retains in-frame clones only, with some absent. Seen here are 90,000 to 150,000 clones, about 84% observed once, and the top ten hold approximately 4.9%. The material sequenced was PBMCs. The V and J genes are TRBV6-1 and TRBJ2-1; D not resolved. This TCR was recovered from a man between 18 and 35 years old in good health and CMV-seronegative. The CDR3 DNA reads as TGTGCCAGCAGCAAATACAATGAGCAGTTCTTC. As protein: CASSKYNEQFF.